This T cell receptor beta chain was sequenced during a study of blood T cells in healthy people across ages. On this clonotype itself: The antigen remains unidentified.

Study-wide results and limits: Strong correlation was found linking TCR beta diversity to naive T cell percentage. Both higher diversity and more naive CD4+ cells marked long-lived donors when set against aged donors. Diversity estimates from one million T cells were considered underestimates.

The CDR3 length is 13 residues. Per the germline V gene, CDR1 is SGHRS and CDR2 is YFSETQ. A second roughly 6 to 12 cycle PCR used barcoded and J-beta primers. Per sample, CDR3-containing paired-end reads numbered at least 2.5 million. TCRdb reprocessed the 5' RACE reads with MiXCR, giving one entry per CDR3 protein. The repertoire consists of about 640,000 distinct CDR3 sequences, with 58% occurring once and the leading ten covering 30% to 45%. This TCR was sampled from a man aged 60 to 69 in good health. J is TRBJ2-7 and V is TRBV5-1; D unclear. The J call is uncertain, as TRBJ2-5 better fits the DNA end. Sequencing was done on a sample of blood. This CDR3 reads CASSWNRYETQYF. In DNA form, the CDR3 reads TGCGCCAGCAGCTGGAATCGCTACGAGACCCAGTACTTC.